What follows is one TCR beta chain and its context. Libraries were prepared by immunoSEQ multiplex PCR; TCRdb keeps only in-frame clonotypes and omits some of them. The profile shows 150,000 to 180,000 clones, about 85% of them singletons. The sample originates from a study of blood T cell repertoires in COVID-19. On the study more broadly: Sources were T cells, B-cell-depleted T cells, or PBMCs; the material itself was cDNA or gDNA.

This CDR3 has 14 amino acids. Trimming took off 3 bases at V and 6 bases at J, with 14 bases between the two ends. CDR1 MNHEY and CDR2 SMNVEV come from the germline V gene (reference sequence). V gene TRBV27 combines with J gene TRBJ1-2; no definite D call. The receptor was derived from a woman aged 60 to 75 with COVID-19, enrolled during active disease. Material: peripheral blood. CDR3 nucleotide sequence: TGTGCCAGCAGTTTTCGAGGCAGCTTAAATGGCTACACCTTC. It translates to CASSFRGSLNGYTF.